This T cell receptor (beta chain) was found in a study of T cells in lung cancer brain metastases. The table lists this clone with a count of one. The CDR3 consists of 17 residues. The V gene's germline CDR1 is LNHDA and CDR2 SQIVND (reference sequence). V was pared by 0 bases and J by 8 bases, with 22 bases between. Assay used: immunoSEQ multiplex PCR; TCRdb lists only in-frame clones, some missing. The profile covers fewer than 5,500 clones, with 70% to 90% appearing a single time and more than 5% taken by the ten largest. The genes are TRBV19 and TRBJ1-2; maybe TRBD1 (6 bases). The sequenced sample was tumor tissue from the primary lung tumor. This sequence was found in a woman aged 50 to 60 with non-small cell lung cancer. Written as DNA, the CDR3 is TGTGCCAGTAGTATAGACCCAGGGGAGAGTCGAATCGAGGGCTACACCTTC. Protein product: CASSIDPGESRIEGYTF.